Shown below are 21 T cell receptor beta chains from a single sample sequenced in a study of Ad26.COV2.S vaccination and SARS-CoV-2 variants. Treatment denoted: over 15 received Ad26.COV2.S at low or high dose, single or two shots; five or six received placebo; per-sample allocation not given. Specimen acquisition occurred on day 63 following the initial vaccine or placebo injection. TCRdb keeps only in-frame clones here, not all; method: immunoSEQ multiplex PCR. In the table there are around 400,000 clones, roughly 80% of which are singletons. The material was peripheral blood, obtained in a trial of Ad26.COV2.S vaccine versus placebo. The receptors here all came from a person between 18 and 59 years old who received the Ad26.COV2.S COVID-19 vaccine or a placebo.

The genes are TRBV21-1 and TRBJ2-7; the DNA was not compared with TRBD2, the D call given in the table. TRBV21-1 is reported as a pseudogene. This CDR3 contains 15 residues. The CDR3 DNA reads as TGTGCCAGCCACCAAAATGGGGAGGGGACCTACGAGCAGTACTTC. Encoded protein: CASHQNGEGTYEQYF.

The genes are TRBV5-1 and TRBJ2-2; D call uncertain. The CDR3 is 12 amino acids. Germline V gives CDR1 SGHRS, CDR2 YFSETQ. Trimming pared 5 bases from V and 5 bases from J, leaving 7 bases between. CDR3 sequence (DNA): TGCGCCAGCAGGTCTGGGACCGGGGAGCTGTTTTTT. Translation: CASRSGTGELFF.

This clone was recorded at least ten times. In DNA, the CDR3 is TGTGCCAGCAGAGGCCTGACAGGGACAGGTCAGCCCCAGCATTTT. Translating gives CASRGLTGTGQPQHF. J is TRBJ1-5 and V is TRBV2; 8 nucleotides align to TRBD1. CDR1 is SNHLY, CDR2 FYNNEI, per germline. This CDR3 region has 15 residues. V dropped 6 bases and J dropped 6; count of bases not matched to a gene: 10.

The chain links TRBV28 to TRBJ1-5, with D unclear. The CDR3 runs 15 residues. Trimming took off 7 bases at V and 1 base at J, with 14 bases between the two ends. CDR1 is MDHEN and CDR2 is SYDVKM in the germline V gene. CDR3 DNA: TGTGCCAGCACCCACAGTCTTGGGAGCAATCAGCCCCAGCATTTT. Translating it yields CASTHSLGSNQPQHF.

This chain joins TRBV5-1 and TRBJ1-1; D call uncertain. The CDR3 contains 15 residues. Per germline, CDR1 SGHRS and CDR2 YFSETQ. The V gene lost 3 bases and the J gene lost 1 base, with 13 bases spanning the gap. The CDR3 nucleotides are TGCGCCAGCAGCTCCGGAGGGATAGCGAACACTGAAGCTTTCTTT. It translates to CASSSGGIANTEAFF. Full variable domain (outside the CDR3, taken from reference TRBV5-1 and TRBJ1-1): KAGVTQTPRYLIKTRGQQVTLSCSPISGHRSVSWYQQTPGQGLQFLFEYFSETQRNKGNFPGRFSGRQFSNSRSEMNVSTLELGDSALYLCASSSGGIANTEAFFGQGTRLTVV.

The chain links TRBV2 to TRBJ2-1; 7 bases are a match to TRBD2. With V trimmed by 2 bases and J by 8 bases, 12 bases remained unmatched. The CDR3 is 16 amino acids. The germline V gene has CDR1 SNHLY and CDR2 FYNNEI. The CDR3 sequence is CASSESRTSILDEQFF. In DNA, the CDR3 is TGTGCCAGCAGTGAAAGTCGGACTAGTATTCTCGATGAGCAGTTCTTC.

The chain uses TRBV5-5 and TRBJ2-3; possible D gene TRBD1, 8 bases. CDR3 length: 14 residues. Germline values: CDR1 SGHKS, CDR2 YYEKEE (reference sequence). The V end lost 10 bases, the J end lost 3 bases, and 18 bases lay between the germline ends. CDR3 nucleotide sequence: TGTGCCTCAAAAACAGGGGGGGAGACAGATACGCAGTATTTT. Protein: CASKTGGETDTQYF.

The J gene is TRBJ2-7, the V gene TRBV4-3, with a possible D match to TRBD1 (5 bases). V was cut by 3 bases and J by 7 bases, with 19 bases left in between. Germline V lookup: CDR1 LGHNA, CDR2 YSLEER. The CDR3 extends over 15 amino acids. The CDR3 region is CASSQHLQGAYEQYF. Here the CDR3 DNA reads TGCGCCAGCAGCCAGCACCTGCAAGGGGCGTATGAGCAGTACTTC.

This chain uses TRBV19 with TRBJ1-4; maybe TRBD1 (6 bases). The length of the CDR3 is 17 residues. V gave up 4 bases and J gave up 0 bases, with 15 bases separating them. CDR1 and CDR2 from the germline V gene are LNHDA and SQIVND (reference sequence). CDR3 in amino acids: CASSKRGTPTTNEKLFF. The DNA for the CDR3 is TGTGCCAGTAGTAAAAGGGGGACCCCAACAACTAATGAAAAACTGTTTTTT.

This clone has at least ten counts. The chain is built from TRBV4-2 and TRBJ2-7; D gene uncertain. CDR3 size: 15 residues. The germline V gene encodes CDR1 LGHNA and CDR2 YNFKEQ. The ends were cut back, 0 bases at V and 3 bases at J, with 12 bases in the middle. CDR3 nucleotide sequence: TGTGCCAGCAGCCAAGATCAACAGAGAGACTACGAGCAGTACTTC. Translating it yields CASSQDQQRDYEQYF.

The CDR3 loop is CASSAGLAGEQFF. CDR3 nucleotide sequence: TGTGCCAGCAGCGCCGGACTAGCGGGAGAGCAGTTCTTC. V gene TRBV9 combines with J gene TRBJ2-1, with 12 nucleotides matching TRBD2. The germline V gene encodes CDR1 SGDLS and CDR2 YYNGEE. The V segment lost 3 bases and the J segment 10 bases; nucleotides outside the gene matches: 2. The CDR3 runs to 13 residues.

In DNA form, the CDR3 reads TGTGCCAGCAGCCCGCTCTCAGGGGGGGCCGATGAGCAGTTCTTC. Its protein is CASSPLSGGADEQFF. This chain connects TRBV7-3 to TRBJ2-1, with D perhaps assigned TRBD1 or TRBD2 (7 bases each). The CDR3 is 15 residues long. Between the trimmed V and J ends, which lost 5 bases and 8 bases, there was a span of 19 bases. The germline V gene encodes CDR1 SGHTA and CDR2 FQGTGA. Supplemented by reference TRBV7-3 and TRBJ2-1, the full variable domain reads GAGVSQTPSNKVTEKGKYVELRCDPISGHTALYWYRQSLGQGPEFLIYFQGTGAADDSGLPNDRFFAVRPEGSVSTLKIQRTERGDSAVYLCASSPLSGGADEQFFGPGTRLTVL.

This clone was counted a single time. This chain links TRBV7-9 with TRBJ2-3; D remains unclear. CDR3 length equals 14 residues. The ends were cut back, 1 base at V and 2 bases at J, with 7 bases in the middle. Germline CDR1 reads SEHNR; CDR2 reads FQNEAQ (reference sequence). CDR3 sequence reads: CASSLGAHTDTQYF. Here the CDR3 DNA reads TGTGCCAGCAGCTTAGGAGCTCACACAGATACGCAGTATTTT.

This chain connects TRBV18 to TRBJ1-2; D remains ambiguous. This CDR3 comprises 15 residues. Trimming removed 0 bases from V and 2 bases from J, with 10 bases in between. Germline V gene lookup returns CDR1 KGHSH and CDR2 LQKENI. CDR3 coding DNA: TGTGCCAGCTCACCACCGATGGGTCCCAACTATGGCTACACCTTC. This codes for CASSPPMGPNYGYTF.

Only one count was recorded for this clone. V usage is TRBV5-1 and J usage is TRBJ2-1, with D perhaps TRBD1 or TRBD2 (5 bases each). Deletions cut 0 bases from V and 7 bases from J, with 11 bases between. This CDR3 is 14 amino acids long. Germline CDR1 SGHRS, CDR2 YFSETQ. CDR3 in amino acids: CASSLATWGNEQFF. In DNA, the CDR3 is TGCGCCAGCAGCTTGGCGACTTGGGGGAATGAGCAGTTCTTC.

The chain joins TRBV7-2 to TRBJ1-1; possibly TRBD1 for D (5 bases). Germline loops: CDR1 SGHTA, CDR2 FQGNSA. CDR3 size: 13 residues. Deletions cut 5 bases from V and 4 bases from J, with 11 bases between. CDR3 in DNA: TGTGCCAGCAGCCCCCCCGGGGGCACTGAAGCTTTCTTT. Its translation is CASSPPGGTEAFF.

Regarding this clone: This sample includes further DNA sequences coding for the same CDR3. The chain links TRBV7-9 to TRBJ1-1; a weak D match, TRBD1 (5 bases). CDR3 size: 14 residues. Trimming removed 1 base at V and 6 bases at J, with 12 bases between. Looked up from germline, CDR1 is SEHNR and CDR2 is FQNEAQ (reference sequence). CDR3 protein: CASSLGGLGAEAFF. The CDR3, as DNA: TGTGCCAGCAGCTTAGGGGGACTGGGGGCTGAAGCTTTCTTT.

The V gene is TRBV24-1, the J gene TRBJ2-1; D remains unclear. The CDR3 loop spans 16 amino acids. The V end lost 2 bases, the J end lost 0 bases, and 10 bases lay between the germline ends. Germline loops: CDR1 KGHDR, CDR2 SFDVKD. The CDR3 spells CATSDSDASSYNEQFF. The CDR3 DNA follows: TGTGCCACCAGTGATTCGGACGCGAGCTCCTACAATGAGCAGTTCTTC.

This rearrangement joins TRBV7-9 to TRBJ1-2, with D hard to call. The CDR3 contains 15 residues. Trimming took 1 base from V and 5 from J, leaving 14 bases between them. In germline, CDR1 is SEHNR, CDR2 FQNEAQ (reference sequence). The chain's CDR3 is CASSLGTAVGYGYTF. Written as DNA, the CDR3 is TGTGCCAGCAGCTTAGGTACCGCAGTAGGGTATGGCTACACCTTC.

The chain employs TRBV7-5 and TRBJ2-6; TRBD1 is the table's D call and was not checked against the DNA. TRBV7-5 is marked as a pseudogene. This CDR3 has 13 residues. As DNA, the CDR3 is TGTGCCAGAACCAATTCTGGGGCCAACGTCCTGACTTTC. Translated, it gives CARTNSGANVLTF.

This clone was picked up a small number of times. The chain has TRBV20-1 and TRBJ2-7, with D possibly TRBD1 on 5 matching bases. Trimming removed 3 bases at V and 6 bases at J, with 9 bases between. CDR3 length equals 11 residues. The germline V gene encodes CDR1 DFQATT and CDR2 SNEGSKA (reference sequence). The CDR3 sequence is CSASSRVEQYF. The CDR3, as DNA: TGCAGTGCTAGTTCCAGGGTCGAGCAGTACTTC.